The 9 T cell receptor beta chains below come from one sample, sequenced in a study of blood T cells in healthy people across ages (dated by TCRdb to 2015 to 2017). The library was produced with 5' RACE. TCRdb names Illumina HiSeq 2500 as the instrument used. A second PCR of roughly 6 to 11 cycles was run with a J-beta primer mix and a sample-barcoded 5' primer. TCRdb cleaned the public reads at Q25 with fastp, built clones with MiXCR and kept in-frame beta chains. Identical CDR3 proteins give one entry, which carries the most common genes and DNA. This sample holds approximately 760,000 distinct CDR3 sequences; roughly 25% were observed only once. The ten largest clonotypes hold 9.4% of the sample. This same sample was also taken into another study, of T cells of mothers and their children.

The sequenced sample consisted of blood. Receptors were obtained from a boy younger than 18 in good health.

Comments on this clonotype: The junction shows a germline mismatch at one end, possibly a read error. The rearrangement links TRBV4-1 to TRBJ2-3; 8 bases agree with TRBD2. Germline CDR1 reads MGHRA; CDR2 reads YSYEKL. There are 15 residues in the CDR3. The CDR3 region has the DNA TGCGCCAGCAGCCAAGATCGGGAGGGCACAGGTACGCAGTATTTT. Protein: CASSQDREGTGTQYF.

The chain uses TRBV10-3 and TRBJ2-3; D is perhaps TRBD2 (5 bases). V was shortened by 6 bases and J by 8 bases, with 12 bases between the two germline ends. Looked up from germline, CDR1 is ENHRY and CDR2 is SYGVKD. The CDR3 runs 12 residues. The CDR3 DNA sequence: TGTGCCATCAGGAGGGAAGGAGGTACGCAGTATTTT. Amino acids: CAIRREGGTQYF.

CDR3 in amino acids: CATSDQDRTGGYEQYF. The CDR3 DNA sequence: TGTGCCACCAGTGATCAAGACCGGACAGGGGGTTACGAGCAGTACTTC. This chain connects TRBV24-1 to TRBJ2-7; the match to TRBD1 covers 10 bases. V was clipped by 3 bases and J by 4 bases; unmatched bases: 8. The CDR3 has 16 amino acids. Germline V gives CDR1 KGHDR, CDR2 SFDVKD.

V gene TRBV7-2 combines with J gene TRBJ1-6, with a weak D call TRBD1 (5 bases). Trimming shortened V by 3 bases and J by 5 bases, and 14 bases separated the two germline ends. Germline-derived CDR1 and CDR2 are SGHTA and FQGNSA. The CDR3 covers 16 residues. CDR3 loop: CASSLHGARNNSPLHF. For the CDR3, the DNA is TGTGCCAGCAGCTTGCACGGGGCGAGGAATAATTCACCCCTCCACTTT. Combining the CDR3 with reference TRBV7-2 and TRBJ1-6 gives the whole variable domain GAGVSQSPSNKVTEKGKDVELRCDPISGHTALYWYRQSLGQGLEFLIYFQGNSAPDKSGLPSDRFSAERTGGSVSTLTIQRTQQEDSAVYLCASSLHGARNNSPLHFGNGTRLTVT.

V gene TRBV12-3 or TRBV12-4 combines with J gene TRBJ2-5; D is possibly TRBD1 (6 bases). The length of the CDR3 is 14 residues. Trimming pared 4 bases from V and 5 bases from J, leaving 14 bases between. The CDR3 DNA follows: TGTGCCAGCAGTTATCTACGGACAGTGGAGACCCAGTACTTC. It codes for CASSYLRTVETQYF.

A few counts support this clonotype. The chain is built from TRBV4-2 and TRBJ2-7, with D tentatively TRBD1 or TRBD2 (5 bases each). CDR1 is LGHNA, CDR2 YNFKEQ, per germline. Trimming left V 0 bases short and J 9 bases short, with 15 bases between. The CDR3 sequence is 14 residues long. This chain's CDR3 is CASSQDKAGTGQYF. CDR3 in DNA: TGTGCCAGCAGCCAAGATAAGGCAGGGACGGGGCAGTACTTC.

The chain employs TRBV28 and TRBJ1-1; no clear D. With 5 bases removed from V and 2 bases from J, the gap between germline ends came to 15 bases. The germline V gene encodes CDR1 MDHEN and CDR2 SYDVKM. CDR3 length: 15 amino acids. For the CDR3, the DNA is TGTGCCAGCAGTCCCTTCGCCCTTCCAAACACTGAAGCTTTCTTT. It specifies CASSPFALPNTEAFF.

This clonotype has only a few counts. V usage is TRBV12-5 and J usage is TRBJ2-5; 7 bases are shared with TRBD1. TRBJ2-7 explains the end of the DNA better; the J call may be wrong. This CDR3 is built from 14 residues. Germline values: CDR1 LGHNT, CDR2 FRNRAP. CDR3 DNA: TGTGCTAGTGGTTTCGGGGACAGCTCCTACGAGCAGTACTTC. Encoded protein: CASGFGDSSYEQYF.

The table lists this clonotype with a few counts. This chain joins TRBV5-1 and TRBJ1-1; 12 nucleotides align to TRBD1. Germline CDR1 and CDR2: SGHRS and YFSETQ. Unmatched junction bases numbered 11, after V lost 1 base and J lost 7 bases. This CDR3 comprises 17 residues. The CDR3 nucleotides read TGCGCCAGCAGCTTGTCAGGGACAGGGGGCCGGGACGTTGAAGCTTTCTTT. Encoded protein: CASSLSGTGGRDVEAFF.